The 24 T cell receptor beta chains presented below share a single source sample, sequenced in a study of T cells in lung cancer brain metastases. The protocol was immunoSEQ multiplex PCR, while the TCRdb copy is restricted to in-frame clones and leaves out a portion. The sample lists about 3,300 clones, approximately 87% seen once, with about 5% in the top ten. The sequenced sample was tumor tissue from the primary lung tumor. All receptors come from a woman in her forties or fifties with non-small cell lung cancer.

The chain's CDR3 is CASRAGTGPLYGYTF. CDR3 nucleotide sequence: TGTGCCAGCAGGGCCGGGACAGGCCCCCTCTATGGCTACACCTTC. This chain joins TRBV28 and TRBJ1-2; 8 bases agree with TRBD1. The CDR3 sequence is 15 residues long. Unmatched junction bases numbered 10, after V lost 6 bases and J lost 4 bases. The V gene's germline CDR1 is MDHEN and CDR2 SYDVKM.

Concerning this clone itself: Germline is not matched at one junction end, which may reflect a read error. The gene calls are TRBV18 and TRBJ2-7, with TRBD1 identical over 12 bases. Looked up from germline, CDR1 is KGHSH and CDR2 is LQKENI. The CDR3 is 14 amino acids. The chain's CDR3 is CASSSGQGAVELYF. In DNA form, the CDR3 reads TGTGCCAGCTCTTCGGGACAGGGGGCGGTGGAGCTGTACTTC.

This clone was seen a few times. The chain carries TRBV7-9 and TRBJ2-3; 11 nucleotides align to TRBD2. The germline CDR1 and CDR2 sequences are SEHNR and FQNEAQ (reference sequence). The CDR3 loop spans 18 amino acids. Trimming removed 6 bases from V and 3 bases from J; junction bases left unmatched: 14. CDR3 nucleotides: TGTGCCAGCAGTTCTTCCTTAACTTCTAGCGGGGGGACAGATACGCAGTATTTT. Translation: CASSSSLTSSGGTDTQYF.

The V and J genes are TRBV4-3 and TRBJ1-2; TRBD1 matches at 9 bases. V shed 0 bases and J 4 bases; nucleotides not matched to a gene: 3. CDR1 and CDR2 (germline): LGHNA, YSLEER. The CDR3 is 15 residues long. CDR3 DNA: TGCGCCAGCAGCCAAGAAGGGGGACAGGGCTATGGCTACACCTTC. It yields the protein CASSQEGGQGYGYTF.

The V gene is TRBV7-9, the J gene TRBJ1-5; maybe TRBD1 (6 bases). Per germline, CDR1 SEHNR and CDR2 FQNEAQ (reference sequence). V lost 5 bases, J lost 0 bases, and 11 bases lay in between. The CDR3 has 15 amino acids. CDR3 sequence (DNA): TGTGCCAGCAGCAAGGGACAAAATAGCAATCAGCCCCAGCATTTT. Translating it yields CASSKGQNSNQPQHF.

V usage is TRBV9 and J usage is TRBJ2-4; D is possibly TRBD2 (5 bases). V dropped 0 bases and J dropped 8 bases, with 15 bases sitting between them. Germline CDR1 SGDLS, CDR2 YYNGEE. The CDR3 totals 15 residues. The CDR3 reads CASSVDPSPGYIQYF. CDR3 in DNA: TGTGCCAGCAGCGTAGATCCCTCTCCGGGATACATTCAGTACTTC.

CDR3 DNA sequence: TGTGCCAGCAGTTTATCGAGGGTGGGCACTGAAGCTTTCTTT. This encodes CASSLSRVGTEAFF. The genes are TRBV27 and TRBJ1-1, with no clear D. Germline V gene sequence: CDR1 MNHEY, CDR2 SMNVEV (reference sequence). The CDR3 runs to 14 residues. The ends were cut back, 0 bases at V and 4 bases at J, with 9 bases in the middle.

The CDR3 sequence: CASGLPLLGRGNEQYF. In DNA form, the CDR3 reads TGTGCTAGTGGTTTGCCCCTCCTGGGGCGTGGGAACGAGCAGTACTTC. The chain recombines TRBV12-5 with TRBJ2-7, with TRBD1 as a possible D gene (5 bases). Trimming stripped 2 bases from V and 5 bases from J, with 19 bases between. The CDR3 is 16 amino acids. The germline gives CDR1 LGHNT, CDR2 FRNRAP.

The rearrangement uses TRBV6-1 and TRBJ2-7, with D possibly TRBD1 on 5 matching bases. CDR3 length: 15 amino acids. CDR1 is MNHNS and CDR2 is SASEGT in the germline V gene. The V gene lost 0 bases and the J gene lost 3 bases, with 12 bases spanning the gap. The CDR3: CASSEAPRQGYEQYF. The CDR3, as DNA: TGTGCCAGCAGTGAAGCCCCCAGGCAGGGCTACGAGCAGTACTTC.

The gene calls are TRBV11-2 and TRBJ1-1; D is uncertain. The CDR3 spans 12 residues. V was trimmed by 5 bases and J by 3 bases, leaving 7 bases between them. The germline CDR1 and CDR2 sequences are SGHAT and FQNNGV. The CDR3 nucleotides read TGTGCCAGCAGCCCTACTTACACTGAAGCTTTCTTT. Its protein product is CASSPTYTEAFF.

Comments on this clone: Other DNA sequences of this sample code for an identical CDR3. The chain links TRBV29-1 to TRBJ2-5, with D possibly TRBD1 on 5 matching bases. Trimming took off 1 base at V and 4 bases at J, with 10 bases between the two ends. CDR3 length equals 13 residues. From germline, CDR1 is SQVTM and CDR2 ANQGSEA. The CDR3 region has the DNA TGCAGCGTTGAAGCGGGCCAGGGAGAGACCCAGTACTTC. Protein product: CSVEAGQGETQYF. Full variable domain (remainder filled in from reference TRBV29-1 and TRBJ2-5): SAVISQKPSRDICQRGTSLTIQCQVDSQVTMMFWYRQQPGQSLTLIATANQGSEATYESGFVIDKFPISRPNLTFSTLTVSNMSPEDSSIYLCSVEAGQGETQYFGPGTRLLVL.

The gene calls are TRBV18 and TRBJ2-5; D might be TRBD2 (6 bases). CDR3 length equals 14 residues. Germline CDR1 reads KGHSH; CDR2 reads LQKENI. V dropped 2 bases and J dropped 1 base, with 8 bases sitting between them. CDR3 region: CASSPVEGQETQYF. The CDR3, as DNA: TGTGCCAGCTCACCAGTGGAGGGCCAAGAGACCCAGTACTTC.

The gene calls are TRBV5-1 and TRBJ2-1, with D perhaps TRBD2 (6 bases). CDR3 length equals 15 residues. V was trimmed by 0 bases and J by 3 bases, leaving 10 bases between them. Germline V gene sequence: CDR1 SGHRS, CDR2 YFSETQ. The CDR3 region is CASSLGARDYNEQFF. CDR3 bases: TGCGCCAGCAGCTTGGGGGCGCGGGACTACAATGAGCAGTTCTTC.

The J gene is TRBJ1-5, the V gene TRBV4-3; perhaps TRBD1 as D (6 bases). V was shortened by 1 base and J by 3 bases, with 10 bases between the two germline ends. There are 15 residues in the CDR3. Germline-derived CDR1 and CDR2 are LGHNA and YSLEER. CDR3 sequence: CASSQATGPNQPQHF. The CDR3, as DNA: TGCGCCAGCAGCCAAGCGACAGGACCCAATCAGCCCCAGCATTTT.

The genes are TRBV18 and TRBJ1-5, with 11 bases aligning to TRBD1. Germline trimming cut 2 bases from V and 3 bases from J; bases unmatched to any gene: 3. This CDR3 is 16 amino acids long. CDR1 is KGHSH and CDR2 is LQKENI in the germline V gene. CDR3 amino acids: CASSPGTGGFNQPQHF. For the CDR3, the DNA is TGTGCCAGCTCACCAGGGACAGGGGGGTTCAATCAGCCCCAGCATTTT.

V and J are TRBV29-1 and TRBJ1-2, with D perhaps matching TRBD1 (5 bases). The V gene lost 7 bases and the J gene lost 6 bases, with 18 bases spanning the gap. CDR1 and CDR2 from the germline V gene are SQVTM and ANQGSEA. The CDR3 runs to 13 residues. In DNA, the CDR3 is TGCAGCGCCGACTCCCAGGGAGAGCATGGCTACACCTTC. As protein: CSADSQGEHGYTF. Full variable domain (rest looked up from reference TRBV29-1 and TRBJ1-2): SAVISQKPSRDICQRGTSLTIQCQVDSQVTMMFWYRQQPGQSLTLIATANQGSEATYESGFVIDKFPISRPNLTFSTLTVSNMSPEDSSIYLCSADSQGEHGYTFGSGTRLTVV.

The chain recombines TRBV23-1 with TRBJ1-2; no firm D call. TRBV23-1 is an ORF; its function is uncertain. V lost 6 bases and J lost 0, with 11 bases in between. CDR3 length: 14 amino acids. The CDR3 sequence is CASSPYIPNYGYTF. Here the CDR3 DNA reads TGCGCCAGCAGCCCATATATTCCTAACTATGGCTACACCTTC.

V gene TRBV10-3 combines with J gene TRBJ1-5, with 8 bases identical to TRBD1. V lost 3 bases to trimming and J lost 4 bases; unmatched junction nucleotides: 2. Germline CDR1 reads ENHRY; CDR2 reads SYGVKD. This CDR3 comprises 14 residues. The CDR3 nucleotides read TGTGCCATCAGTGAAAGGACAGGGAATCAGCCCCAGCATTTT. As protein: CAISERTGNQPQHF.

This rearrangement joins TRBV5-6 to TRBJ1-3; D unresolved. Trimming cost V 2 bases and J 6 bases, with 12 bases left between them. The CDR3 loop spans 14 amino acids. CDR1 is SGHDT, CDR2 YYEEEE, per germline. This CDR3 reads CASSLRSATNTIYF. The DNA for the CDR3 is TGTGCCAGCAGCTTAAGATCGGCGACAAACACCATATATTTT. The whole variable domain, filled in from reference TRBV5-6 and TRBJ1-3, reads DAGVTQSPTHLIKTRGQQVTLRCSPKSGHDTVSWYQQALGQGPQFIFQYYEEEERQRGNFPDRFSGHQFPNYSSELNVNALLLGDSALYLCASSLRSATNTIYFGEGSWLTVV.

This chain links TRBV11-1 with TRBJ1-1; D remains ambiguous. CDR3 length: 14 amino acids. V gave up 4 bases and J gave up 1 base, with 10 bases separating them. Germline assignment: CDR1 SGHAT and CDR2 FQDESV (reference sequence). CDR3 loop: CASSWELQNTEAFF. The CDR3 DNA follows: TGTGCCAGCAGCTGGGAACTCCAGAACACTGAAGCTTTCTTT. Supplemented by reference TRBV11-1 and TRBJ1-1, the full variable domain reads EAEVAQSPRYKITEKSQAVAFWCDPISGHATLYWYRQILGQGPELLVQFQDESVVDDSQLPKDRFSAERLKGVDSTLKIQPAELGDSAMYLCASSWELQNTEAFFGQGTRLTVV.

This CDR3 reads CASSYDKKGRTEAFF. CDR3 coding DNA: TGTGCCAGCAGTTACGACAAAAAGGGTCGGACTGAAGCTTTCTTT. The gene calls are TRBV6-5 and TRBJ1-1, with D unclear. The CDR3 has 15 amino acids. Trimming took 2 bases from V and 5 from J, leaving 15 bases between them. Per the germline V gene, CDR1 is MNHEY and CDR2 is SVGAGI.

This chain joins TRBV19 and TRBJ2-2, with no clear D. This CDR3 region has 12 residues. The V gene's germline CDR1 is LNHDA and CDR2 SQIVND (reference sequence). The V end was cut by 5 bases, the J end by 5 bases, with 6 bases between. The CDR3 spells CASSLRTGELFF. The CDR3 nucleotides read TGTGCCAGTAGTCTCCGAACCGGGGAGCTGTTTTTT.

The table lists this clone with a few counts. This chain uses TRBV27 with TRBJ1-5; D gene uncertain. The V end lost 3 bases, the J end lost 0 bases, and 15 bases lay between the germline ends. The CDR3 has 17 amino acids. Germline loops: CDR1 MNHEY, CDR2 SMNVEV (reference sequence). The CDR3 coding sequence is TGTGCCAGCAGTTTGCGGGCAACGTTTTATAGCAATCAGCCCCAGCATTTT. Protein product: CASSLRATFYSNQPQHF.

This clone was counted a single time. The J gene is TRBJ1-3, the V gene TRBV4-2; D not certain. CDR1 is LGHNA and CDR2 is YNFKEQ in the germline V gene. V was trimmed by 0 bases and J by 3 bases, leaving 15 bases between them. The CDR3 has 17 residues. CDR3 region: CASSQDLGGVFGNTIYF. CDR3 DNA sequence: TGTGCCAGCAGCCAAGATCTGGGAGGAGTGTTTGGAAACACCATATATTTT.